The 24 T cell receptor beta chains in this list originate from one sample, sequenced in a study of vaccination effects on CD4 cells after COVID-19. ViraFEST assay sequencing came after antigen-specific CD4+ T cells were expanded with viral peptide pools. Cultured cells yielded isolated CD4+ T cells after 10 days. Vaccine recipients, nucleocapsid antibody negative, had no prior SARS-CoV-2 infection. TCRdb's copy holds only in-frame clones and misses some; the assay was immunoSEQ multiplex PCR. Of about 27,000 clones listed, roughly two thirds are singletons. Their antigens are not known. Sequences were derived from CD4+ T cells from PBMCs cultured with SARS-CoV-2 spike peptides, sampled before COVID-19 vaccination. These receptors were collected from a human donor who received a COVID-19 vaccine.

This sequence joins TRBV20-1 and TRBJ1-1; D might be TRBD1 (5 bases). The CDR3 contains 11 residues. Germline CDR1 DFQATT, CDR2 SNEGSKA (reference sequence). Trimming took off 8 bases at V and 1 base at J, with 8 bases between the two ends. Here the CDR3 DNA reads TGCAGTATAGGGGAGAACACTGAAGCTTTCTTT. It yields the protein CSIGENTEAFF.

This sequence joins TRBV6-6 and TRBJ1-1; D uncertain. Trimming removed 6 bases from V and 4 bases from J, with 9 bases in between. The CDR3 contains 12 residues. Germline lookup yields CDR1 MNHNY and CDR2 SVGAGI (reference sequence). CDR3 sequence reads: CASSMDATEAFF. DNA of the CDR3: TGTGCCAGCAGCATGGACGCCACTGAAGCTTTCTTT.

The chain has TRBV4-1 and TRBJ1-2; maybe TRBD1 (5 bases). The germline V gene encodes CDR1 MGHRA and CDR2 YSYEKL. Trimming stripped 1 base from V and 2 bases from J, with 11 bases between. The CDR3 contains 15 residues. CDR3 region: CASSQVVKGNYGYTF. The CDR3, as DNA: TGCGCCAGCAGCCAAGTAGTAAAGGGGAACTATGGCTACACCTTC.

The chain couples TRBV9 to TRBJ2-5; 10 bases match TRBD2. This CDR3 region has 17 residues. Germline lookup yields CDR1 SGDLS and CDR2 YYNGEE. V shed 4 bases, J shed 1 base, and the junction held 10 bases outside the gene matches. For the CDR3, the DNA is TGTGCCAGCAGCAGAAATCTAGCGGGAGATGGCCAAGAGACCCAGTACTTC. Amino acids: CASSRNLAGDGQETQYF. Using reference TRBV9 and TRBJ2-5 for the parts outside the CDR3, the full variable domain is DSGVTQTPKHLITATGQRVTLRCSPRSGDLSVYWYQQSLDQGLQFLIQYYNGEERAKGNILERFSAQQFPDLHSELNLSSLELGDSALYFCASSRNLAGDGQETQYFGPGTRLLVL.

This chain connects TRBV10-1 to TRBJ1-6, with D tentatively TRBD1 (6 bases). Germline CDR1 WNHNN, CDR2 SYGVQD (reference sequence). This CDR3 is 13 amino acids long. The V end lost 6 bases, the J end lost 10 bases, and 13 bases lay between the germline ends. In DNA, the CDR3 is TGCGCCAGCAGCCAGGGGACTGGATCACCCCTCCACTTT. This gives the protein CASSQGTGSPLHF.

This clone was recorded a few times. The rearrangement links TRBV5-1 to TRBJ1-3; weak D call: TRBD1 (6 bases). V lost 4 bases and J 4 bases, leaving 15 bases between the germline ends. This CDR3 region has 15 residues. The germline gives CDR1 SGHRS, CDR2 YFSETQ. Here the CDR3 DNA reads TGCGCCAGCAGCCAAACCCCAGGGGACGGAAACACCATATATTTT. Translating it yields CASSQTPGDGNTIYF.

The chain has TRBV7-8 and TRBJ2-7; the D is unclear. V lost 6 bases and J lost 7, with 13 bases in between. Germline CDR1 is SGHVS and CDR2 is FQNEAQ. The CDR3 has 12 residues. The CDR3 sequence is CASSHRWAEQYF. DNA for the CDR3: TGTGCCAGCAGTCATAGATGGGCAGAGCAGTACTTC.

The chain uses TRBV25-1 and TRBJ1-3; a weak D match, TRBD1 (6 bases). Looked up from germline, CDR1 is MGHDK and CDR2 is SYGVNS. V lost 5 bases, J lost 7 bases, and 12 bases lay in between. There are 13 residues in the CDR3. CDR3 DNA: TGTGCCAGCAGTCCAGGGGCCGGCAACACCATATATTTT. Translated, it gives CASSPGAGNTIYF. Full variable domain (missing parts from reference TRBV25-1 and TRBJ1-3): EADIYQTPRYLVIGTGKKITLECSQTMGHDKMYWYQQDPGMELHLIHYSYGVNSTEKGDLSSESTVSRIRTEHFPLTLESARPSHTSQYLCASSPGAGNTIYFGEGSWLTVV.

This clone was picked up a small number of times. The V call is TRBV3-1 (or the pseudogene TRBV3-2), the J call TRBJ1-1; 8 bases match TRBD1. Germline trimming cut 0 bases from V and 5 bases from J; bases unmatched to any gene: 5. CDR3 size: 15 residues. Looked up from germline, CDR1 is LGHDT and CDR2 is YNNKEL (reference sequence). The CDR3 protein is CASSQDTGGGTEAFF. CDR3 sequence (DNA): TGTGCCAGCAGCCAAGATACAGGGGGAGGGACTGAAGCTTTCTTT.

The rearrangement joins TRBV30 to TRBJ1-5; possible D gene TRBD1, 6 bases. V was cut by 2 bases and J by 5 bases, with 10 bases left in between. CDR1 and CDR2 from the germline V gene are GTSNPN and SVGIG (reference sequence). The length of the CDR3 is 13 residues. For the CDR3, the DNA is TGTGCCTGGAGTCAACAGGGCTATCAGCCCCAGCATTTT. This codes for CAWSQQGYQPQHF.

This clone has a handful of counts. V gene TRBV11-2 combines with J gene TRBJ2-2, with D tentatively TRBD1 (6 bases). Germline V gives CDR1 SGHAT, CDR2 FQNNGV. Trimming stripped 1 base from V and 6 bases from J, with 15 bases between. The CDR3 is 16 amino acids. CDR3 DNA sequence: TGTGCCAGCAGCTTAGGGTCAGGGGTAGTAGCCGGGGAGCTGTTTTTT. It encodes CASSLGSGVVAGELFF.

J is TRBJ2-7 and V is TRBV30, with D possibly matching TRBD1 (7 bases). CDR1 and CDR2 (germline): GTSNPN, SVGIG (reference sequence). The CDR3 spans 14 residues. Trimming pared 3 bases from V and 7 bases from J, leaving 19 bases between. CDR3 residues: CAWSPVRQGGEQYF. For the CDR3, the DNA is TGTGCCTGGAGCCCCGTCAGGCAGGGGGGAGAGCAGTACTTC.

This clone was recorded once. In DNA form, the CDR3 reads TGCGCCAGCAGCCAAGAGAGGGGACTCCCCTACACCTTC. Translation: CASSQERGLPYTF. The chain links TRBV4-1 to TRBJ1-2; the D gene is possibly TRBD1 (5 bases). Germline CDR1 MGHRA, CDR2 YSYEKL. The CDR3 sequence is 13 residues long. Trimming took 0 bases from V and 10 from J, leaving 12 bases between them.

The genes are TRBV6-4 and TRBJ1-2; unclear D gene. This CDR3 is 15 amino acids long. Deletions cut 5 bases from V and 4 bases from J, with 17 bases between. Germline V CDR1 and CDR2: MRHNA, SNTAGT. DNA of the CDR3: TGTGCCAGCAGTTTTTCTCGAGGTGATACCTATGGCTACACCTTC. It encodes CASSFSRGDTYGYTF.

This clone was recorded a few times. This rearrangement joins TRBV18 to TRBJ1-1; possible D gene TRBD1, 6 bases. Germline CDR1 reads KGHSH; CDR2 reads LQKENI. The CDR3 spans 13 residues. V lost 2 bases to trimming and J lost 4 bases, with 8 bases between them. CDR3 in DNA: TGTGCCAGCTCACCAGACAGGAGCACTGAAGCTTTCTTT. Amino acid sequence: CASSPDRSTEAFF.

This sequence joins TRBV10-1 and TRBJ2-7, with D perhaps TRBD2 (5 bases). From germline, CDR1 is WNHNN and CDR2 SYGVQD (reference sequence). Trimming took 2 bases from V and 4 from J, leaving 9 bases between them. The CDR3 runs 13 residues. CDR3 in DNA: TGCGCCAGCAGTGAGAACGCGGGTTACGAGCAGTACTTC. As protein: CASSENAGYEQYF.

J is TRBJ2-7 and V is TRBV7-7; D assignment may be TRBD1 or TRBD2 (5 bases each). This CDR3 region has 14 residues. The germline gives CDR1 SSHAT, CDR2 FNYEAQ (reference sequence). V was cut by 1 base and J by 6 bases, with 13 bases left in between. The chain's CDR3 is CASSLDGARGEQYF. The CDR3 DNA sequence: TGTGCCAGCAGCTTAGACGGGGCTCGGGGCGAGCAGTACTTC.

The chain employs TRBV6-1 and TRBJ1-2; D gene ambiguous. Germline CDR1 MNHNS, CDR2 SASEGT. This CDR3 has 11 residues. Trimming removed 3 bases from V and 2 bases from J, with 1 base in between. The CDR3 region has the DNA TGTGCCAGCAGTGACAACTATGGCTACACCTTC. Amino acids: CASSDNYGYTF.

The chain has TRBV5-4 and TRBJ1-5, with 8 bases fitting TRBD1. The germline CDR1 and CDR2 sequences are SGHNT and YYREEE (reference sequence). The CDR3 spans 13 residues. The junction had 6 bases not matched to a gene; V was cut back by 4 bases and J by 9 bases. This CDR3 reads CASSNDRGMPQHF. For the CDR3, the DNA is TGTGCCAGCAGCAATGACAGGGGAATGCCCCAGCATTTT.

The chain links TRBV5-1 to TRBJ2-1; no clear D gene. The CDR3 extends over 16 amino acids. Germline V lookup: CDR1 SGHRS, CDR2 YFSETQ. Between the trimmed V and J ends, which lost 0 bases and 3 bases, there was a span of 13 bases. CDR3 residues: CASSLVGSSGYNEQFF. CDR3 DNA: TGCGCCAGCAGCTTGGTGGGCAGTTCGGGCTACAATGAGCAGTTCTTC.

This clone has just a few counts. The chain employs TRBV30 and TRBJ1-6, with D uncertain. V dropped 5 bases and J dropped 9 bases, with 17 bases sitting between them. The CDR3 covers 14 residues. Germline V CDR1 and CDR2: GTSNPN, SVGIG (reference sequence). This chain's CDR3 is CAWAAGGRPSPLHF. Here the CDR3 DNA reads TGTGCCTGGGCCGCAGGAGGCAGGCCTTCACCCCTCCACTTT.

The chain has TRBV19 and TRBJ1-2; 7 nucleotides align to TRBD1. V dropped 9 bases and J dropped 4; count of bases not matched to a gene: 5. The CDR3 has 12 residues. CDR1 and CDR2 from the germline V gene are LNHDA and SQIVND (reference sequence). The CDR3 DNA reads as TGTGCCAGCGGGGGACAGACCTATGGCTACACCTTC. Translation gives CASGGQTYGYTF.

V gene TRBV19 combines with J gene TRBJ1-1; 8 bases align to TRBD1. Germline V gene sequence: CDR1 LNHDA, CDR2 SQIVND (reference sequence). V shed 7 bases and J 6 bases; nucleotides not matched to a gene: 16. CDR3 length: 16 amino acids. The CDR3 DNA sequence: TGTGCCAGTATTAATTGGCGCACAGGGGGGAGGGCTGAAGCTTTCTTT. Its protein is CASINWRTGGRAEAFF.

The rearrangement uses TRBV4-2 and TRBJ2-4, with 7 bases lining up with TRBD2. V lost 3 bases, J lost 3 bases, and 8 bases stayed unmatched. This CDR3 has 16 amino acids. Looked up from germline, CDR1 is LGHNA and CDR2 is YNFKEQ. The CDR3 loop is CASSHASGTGKNIQYF. The CDR3 DNA reads TGTGCCAGCAGCCATGCTAGCGGCACGGGCAAAAACATTCAGTACTTC.